This TCR beta chain appears in the sequencing data of a study of human T cells and chemical hapten exposure. Study summary: For sensitization, 2% DPC was applied to an approximately 2 cm by approximately 2 cm patch of upper inner arm skin. Chiefly female patients presented with alopecia areata, totalis or universalis. General study results and limits: After DPC sensitization, TCRs above 1 in 1000 frequency showed no change.

The time point is: pre-sensitization, week 0. Stated treatment: therapeutic diphenylcyclopropenone sensitization with weekly scalp DPC. Alopecia patients between 18 and 70 years old and suitable for DPC were used as donors. TCRdb recomputed calls from the RACE reads with MiXCR, one row per CDR3 protein. The data hold about 93,000 distinct CDR3 sequences, with 8.5% observed a single time. V lost 7 bases, J lost 6 bases, and 19 bases lay in between. Germline CDR1 reads SGHTA; CDR2 reads FQGNSA. The CDR3 length is 15 residues. This clonotype has at least ten counts. What it binds is unknown. Source: whole blood, taken in connection with sensitization to the hapten diphenylcyclopropenone (DPC). The TCR originated in a man in his forties or fifties with alopecia areata. Some clones in this sample may be carry-over from other donors' samples. The chain employs TRBV7-2 and TRBJ2-1; TRBD2 is a possible D gene (5 bases). The DNA of the CDR3 is TGTGCCAGCACAACCGAAGGGAGTTGGAGCAATGAGCAGTTCTTC. Amino acid sequence: CASTTEGSWSNEQFF.